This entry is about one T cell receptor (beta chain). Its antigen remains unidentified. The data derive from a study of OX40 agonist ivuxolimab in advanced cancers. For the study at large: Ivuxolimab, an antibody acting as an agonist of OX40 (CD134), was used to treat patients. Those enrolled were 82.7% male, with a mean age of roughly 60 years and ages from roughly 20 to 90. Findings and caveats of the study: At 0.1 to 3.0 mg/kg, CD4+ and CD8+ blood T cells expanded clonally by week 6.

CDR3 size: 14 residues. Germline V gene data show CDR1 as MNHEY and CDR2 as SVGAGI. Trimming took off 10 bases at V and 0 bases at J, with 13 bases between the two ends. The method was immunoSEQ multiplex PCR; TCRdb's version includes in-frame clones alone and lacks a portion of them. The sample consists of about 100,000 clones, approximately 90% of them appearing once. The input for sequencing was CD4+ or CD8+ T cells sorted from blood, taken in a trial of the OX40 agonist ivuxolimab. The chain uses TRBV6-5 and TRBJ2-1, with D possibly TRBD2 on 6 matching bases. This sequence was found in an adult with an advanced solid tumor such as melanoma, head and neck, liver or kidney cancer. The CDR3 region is CATGGYNSYNEQFF. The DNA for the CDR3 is TGTGCCACTGGGGGGTATAACTCCTACAATGAGCAGTTCTTC.